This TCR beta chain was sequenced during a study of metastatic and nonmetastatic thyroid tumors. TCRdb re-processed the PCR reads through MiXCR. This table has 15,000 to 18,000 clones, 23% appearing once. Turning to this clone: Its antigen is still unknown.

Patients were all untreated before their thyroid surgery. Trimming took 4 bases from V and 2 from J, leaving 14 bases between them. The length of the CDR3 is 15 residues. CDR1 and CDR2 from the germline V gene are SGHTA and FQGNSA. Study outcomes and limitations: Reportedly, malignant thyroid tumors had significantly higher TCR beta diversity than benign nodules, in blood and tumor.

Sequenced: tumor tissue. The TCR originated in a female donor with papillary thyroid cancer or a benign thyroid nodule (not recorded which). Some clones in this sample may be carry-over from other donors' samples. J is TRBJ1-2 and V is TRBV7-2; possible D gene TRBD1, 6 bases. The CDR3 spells CASSSSARGNYGYTF. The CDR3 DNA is TGTGCCAGCAGCTCGTCTGCGAGGGGGAACTATGGCTACACCTTC.